What follows are 14 T cell receptor beta chains derived from one specimen sequenced in a study of beta chain features in type 1 diabetes. Their antigens remain unidentified. Study-wide results and caveats: Type 1 diabetes patients had moderately but significantly shorter TCRB CDR3s in all four CD4+ subsets.

Sequenced material consisted of expressed TCRB transcripts (all of the isolated RNA was reverse transcribed). The protocol was immunoSEQ multiplex PCR, while the TCRdb copy is restricted to in-frame clones and leaves out a portion. The sample holds some 660,000 clones; 11% to 15% are singletons and the top ten take roughly 0.04%. Sequenced sample: naive CD4+ T cells from blood. These receptors all come from a man aged 18 to 30 with type 1 diabetes.

The chain couples TRBV27 to TRBJ2-1; unclear D gene. CDR1 and CDR2 (germline): MNHEY, SMNVEV (reference sequence). This CDR3 has 17 amino acids. V lost 4 bases, J lost 1 base, and 17 bases lay in between. For the CDR3, the DNA is TGTGCCAGCAGTTCCCTCCCCTACCTAATTTCCTACAATGAGCAGTTCTTC. This translates into CASSSLPYLISYNEQFF.

This clone was seen a few times. The V call is TRBV7-2, the J call TRBJ2-2; D may match TRBD1 or TRBD2 (5 bases each). CDR1 and CDR2 from the germline V gene are SGHTA and FQGNSA. Trimming took off 5 bases at V and 7 bases at J, with 17 bases between the two ends. This CDR3 region has 15 residues. The CDR3 nucleotides read TGTGCCAGCAGCCCGGGACCCCACGGGCGCGGGGAGCTGTTTTTT. It yields the protein CASSPGPHGRGELFF.

This clone has more than one count but fewer than ten. V and J are TRBV7-6 and TRBJ2-5; TRBD2 matches at 11 bases. The V segment lost 3 bases and the J segment 5 bases; nucleotides outside the gene matches: 11. The CDR3 covers 17 residues. Germline assignment: CDR1 SGHVS and CDR2 FNYEAQ. The CDR3 region is CASSFLLAGGRRETQYF. The CDR3 nucleotides are TGTGCCAGCAGCTTTCTGTTAGCGGGAGGGAGAAGGGAGACCCAGTACTTC.

This rearrangement joins TRBV7-6 to TRBJ1-5, with D possibly matching TRBD1 (5 bases). This CDR3 has 12 residues. CDR1 and CDR2 (germline): SGHVS, FNYEAQ. Trimming left V 1 base short and J 8 bases short, with 6 bases between. CDR3 in DNA: TGTGCCAGCAGCTTAGTGGGGGAGCCCCAGCATTTT. This translates into CASSLVGEPQHF.

The rearrangement links TRBV5-1 to TRBJ2-5; possibly TRBD2 for D (7 bases). Trimming stripped 2 bases from V and 2 bases from J, with 19 bases between. The CDR3 runs 17 residues. CDR1 is SGHRS, CDR2 YFSETQ, per germline. CDR3 sequence: CASSFANRGGGQETQYF. CDR3 nucleotides: TGCGCCAGCAGCTTCGCTAACCGCGGGGGCGGACAAGAGACCCAGTACTTC.

This clone was found a few times. The chain employs TRBV28 and TRBJ2-5; D gene ambiguous. The CDR3 runs 16 residues. The V end was cut by 1 base, the J end by 2 bases, with 14 bases between. Per the germline V gene, CDR1 is MDHEN and CDR2 is SYDVKM. CDR3 DNA sequence: TGTGCCAGCAGTTTATTGTTCCCCACAGCTCAAGAGACCCAGTACTTC. It is translated as CASSLLFPTAQETQYF.

The chain joins TRBV4-3 to TRBJ1-1; 7 positions match TRBD1. Germline V CDR1 and CDR2: LGHNA, YSLEER. V gave up 0 bases and J gave up 1 base; unmatched junction bases: 8. CDR3 size: 17 residues. The CDR3 reads CASSQDALGTANTEAFF. CDR3 sequence (DNA): TGCGCCAGCAGCCAAGATGCCTTAGGGACAGCGAACACTGAAGCTTTCTTT.

Only a few counts were recorded for this clone. The V call is TRBV11-1, the J call TRBJ2-5; 7 bases fit TRBD2. With V trimmed by 3 bases and J by 2 bases, 6 bases remained unmatched. Germline V gene lookup returns CDR1 SGHAT and CDR2 FQDESV (reference sequence). The CDR3 extends over 15 amino acids. This chain's CDR3 is CASSFGSGPQETQYF. CDR3 DNA sequence: TGTGCCAGCAGCTTCGGTAGCGGGCCTCAAGAGACCCAGTACTTC.

This clone has a handful of counts. The J gene is TRBJ1-1, the V gene TRBV30, with TRBD1 matching 8 bases. Trimming at V came to 1 base and at J to 11 bases, leaving 3 bases not matched to a gene. The CDR3 loop spans 11 amino acids. The germline gives CDR1 GTSNPN, CDR2 SVGIG (reference sequence). The CDR3 coding sequence is TGTGCCTGGAGTGCGACAGGGGCGGCTTTCTTT. This sequence encodes CAWSATGAAFF. Filled out from reference TRBV30 and TRBJ1-1, the complete variable domain reads SQTIHQWPATLVQPVGSPLSLECTVEGTSNPNLYWYRQAAGRGLQLLFYSVGIGQISSEVPQNLSASRPQDRQFILSSKKLLLSDSGFYLCAWSATGAAFFGQGTRLTVV.

A word on this clone: Other nucleotide sequences from this sample produce the same CDR3. V is TRBV7-2 and J is TRBJ2-7; D tentatively reads TRBD1 or TRBD2 (5 bases each). Germline lookup yields CDR1 SGHTA and CDR2 FQGNSA. The CDR3 runs to 14 residues. V lost 1 base to trimming and J lost 2 bases, with 9 bases between them. The CDR3 loop reads CASSLVRGPYEQYF. The CDR3 DNA reads as TGTGCCAGCAGCTTAGTAAGGGGACCCTACGAGCAGTACTTC.

This clone has more than one count but fewer than ten. V and J are TRBV29-1 and TRBJ2-3, with D hard to call. This CDR3 region has 12 residues. Germline CDR1 and CDR2: SQVTM and ANQGSEA. V lost 2 bases and J 4 bases, leaving 7 bases between the germline ends. The CDR3 DNA reads TGCAGCGTTGAATGGGTAGCAGATACGCAGTATTTT. Protein: CSVEWVADTQYF.

The chain joins TRBV2 to TRBJ2-2; TRBD1 aligns across 10 bases. Germline V CDR1 and CDR2: SNHLY, FYNNEI. The V gene end was trimmed by 7 bases and the J gene end by 4 bases; junction bases not matched to a gene: 6. This CDR3 region has 15 residues. For the CDR3, the DNA is TGTGCCAGCAATCGACAGGGGGCCGGCACCGGGGAGCTGTTTTTT. This gives the protein CASNRQGAGTGELFF.

The chain has TRBV7-2 and TRBJ2-7; a possible D gene is TRBD1 (5 bases). Germline V lookup: CDR1 SGHTA, CDR2 FQGNSA. V gave up 3 bases and J gave up 3 bases, with 12 bases separating them. The CDR3 consists of 14 residues. The CDR3 sequence is CASSFDKGVYEQYF. The CDR3 DNA reads TGTGCCAGCAGCTTCGACAAAGGGGTCTACGAGCAGTACTTC.

The rearrangement uses TRBV5-1 and TRBJ1-2; D is unclear. This CDR3 contains 13 residues. Germline CDR1 is SGHRS and CDR2 is YFSETQ. The V gene lost 5 bases and the J gene lost 4 bases, with 12 bases spanning the gap. The CDR3 loop is CASSIAERYGYTF. The CDR3 DNA reads TGCGCCAGCAGTATCGCGGAGCGCTATGGCTACACCTTC.